This T cell receptor (beta chain) was obtained from a study of regulatory T cells in long-lasting Graves disease. V lost 7 bases, J lost 2 bases, and 3 bases stayed unmatched. The CDR3 is 13 amino acids. Per the germline V gene, CDR1 is SNHLY and CDR2 is FYNNEI. The TCR beta library used iRepertoire HTBI primers with Arm-PCR amplification of CDR3. Per the study methods: Under 75 TRBV and about 15 TRBJ segments were identified across samples. TCRdb used MiXCR to reprocess the multiplex PCR reads, holding one entry per CDR3 protein. The V and J calls were determined by TCRdb, not by the authors. The sample consists of roughly 450,000 distinct CDR3 sequences, about 22% of them appearing once. Study results and limitations: Lower TCR diversity characterized persistent Graves' patients relative to newly diagnosed patients.

Time point in this sample: persistent/refractory GD, antithyroid drugs over 5 years with positive TRAb. Extracted RNA from PBMCs served as the source of the TCR library. A word on this clonotype: The antigen is undetermined.

The chain uses TRBV2 and TRBJ2-3; 7 bases line up with TRBD2. Sequences were derived from peripheral blood mononuclear cells (PBMCs), sampled when the disease was refractory, from a patient treated with antithyroid drugs. The receptor was derived from a female donor with Graves disease. The CDR3, as DNA: TGTGCCAGCAAAGCGGGGCCCACAGATACGCAGTATTTT. It encodes CASKAGPTDTQYF.